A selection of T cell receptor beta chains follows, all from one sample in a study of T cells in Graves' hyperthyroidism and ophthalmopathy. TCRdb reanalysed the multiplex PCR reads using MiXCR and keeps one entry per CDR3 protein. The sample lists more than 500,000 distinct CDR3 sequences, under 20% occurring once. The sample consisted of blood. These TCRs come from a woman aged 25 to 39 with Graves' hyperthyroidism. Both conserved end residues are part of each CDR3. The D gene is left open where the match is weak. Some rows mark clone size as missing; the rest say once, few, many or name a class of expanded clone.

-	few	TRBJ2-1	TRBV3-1	CASSSGLNTDEQFF	TGTGCCAGCAGCTCTGGACTAAATACGGATGAGCAGTTCTTC
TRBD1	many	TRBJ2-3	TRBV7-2	CASSVDRASTDTQYF	TGTGCCAGCAGCGTCGACAGGGCTAGCACAGATACGCAGTATTTT
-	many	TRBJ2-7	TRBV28	CATRTGYEQYF	TGTGCCACGAGGACTGGCTACGAGCAGTACTTC
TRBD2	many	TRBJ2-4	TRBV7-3	CASSLGLASDIQYF	TGTGCCAGCAGCTTGGGACTAGCGTCGGACATTCAGTACTTC
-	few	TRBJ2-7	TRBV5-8	CASSTRDRYYEQYF	TGTGCCAGCAGCACCCGGGACCGCTACTACGAGCAGTACTTC
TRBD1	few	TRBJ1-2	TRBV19	CASIPGTEYYGYTF	TGTGCCAGTATCCCCGGGACAGAATACTATGGCTACACCTTC
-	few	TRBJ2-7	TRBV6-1	CASSTRTVFDEQYF	TGTGCCAGCAGTACACGGACAGTATTCGACGAGCAGTACTTC
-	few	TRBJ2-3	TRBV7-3	CASSLRPRRDTQYF	TGTGCCAGCAGCTTAAGGCCACGTCGAGATACGCAGTATTTT
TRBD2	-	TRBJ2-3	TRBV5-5	CASSLAPSSGRWAQYF	TGTGCCAGCAGCTTGGCCCCGAGTAGCGGGAGATGGGCGCAGTATTTT
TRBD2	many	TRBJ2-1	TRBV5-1	CASSLPSGSYNEQFF	TGCGCCAGCAGCTTGCCTAGCGGGAGCTACAATGAGCAGTTCTTC
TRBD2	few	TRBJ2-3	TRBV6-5	CASSYSIAGGADTQYF	TGTGCCAGCAGTTACTCGATCGCGGGAGGTGCAGATACGCAGTATTTT
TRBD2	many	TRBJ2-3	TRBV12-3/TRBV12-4	CASSPTSGQYNTQYF	TGTGCCAGCAGCCCAACTAGCGGGCAATATAATACGCAGTATTTT